This note documents a single TCR beta chain sequence. The data belong to a study of OX40 agonist ivuxolimab in advanced cancers. Some clones are missing from TCRdb's copy, which holds only in-frame ones; the method was immunoSEQ multiplex PCR. Found here are around 80,000 clones, around 86% of them singletons; the top ten hold nearly 0.55%. This receptor was taken from an adult with an advanced solid tumor such as melanoma, head and neck, liver or kidney cancer. Here the sequenced sample was CD4+ or CD8+ T cells sorted from blood, taken in a trial of the OX40 agonist ivuxolimab.

CDR3 sequence reads: CSVELVRGGYGYTF. The CDR3 nucleotides read TGCAGCGTTGAGCTTGTAAGAGGGGGTTATGGCTACACCTTC. The V and J genes are TRBV29-1 and TRBJ1-2, with a tentative D call TRBD1 (6 bases). Germline lookup yields CDR1 SQVTM and CDR2 ANQGSEA. V dropped 3 bases and J dropped 5 bases, with 16 bases sitting between them. The CDR3 extends over 14 amino acids.